The entry that follows covers one T cell receptor beta chain sequence. The source of the sample is a study of blood T cell repertoires in COVID-19. This CDR3 comprises 15 residues. V was pared by 5 bases and J by 2 bases, with 8 bases of the junction left unmatched. Germline values: CDR1 MNHEY, CDR2 SVGAGI. Per the original data handling: From reference gene primer amplification, estimates of nucleated cell counts were derived. The table came from immunoSEQ multiplex PCR; TCRdb's copy has only in-frame clones and leaves some out. The D gene and trimming were derived from the DNA, and the V and J assignments and clone size from that table. The sample consists of around 63,000 clones, around 80% of them appearing once.

The sequence was obtained from a woman in her 70s with acute or convalescent COVID-19. Sequences were obtained from peripheral blood. The chain carries TRBV6-5 and TRBJ2-7; 8 bases align to TRBD2. The CDR3 DNA reads as TGTGCCAGCAGTCAGGCGGGGGGCGTAGCCTACGAGCAGTACTTC. This sequence encodes CASSQAGGVAYEQYF.